The 14 T cell receptor beta chains below were found in one sample sequenced in a study of blood T cell repertoires in COVID-19. Method: immunoSEQ multiplex PCR; TCRdb's copy keeps in-frame clones and lacks some. The table has some 250,000 clones, nearly 90% seen once. Source material: peripheral blood. The receptors originated from a woman under 40 with acute or convalescent COVID-19.

The rearrangement links TRBV7-8 to TRBJ1-1; TRBD1 might be the D (6 bases). Deletions cut 1 base from V and 7 bases from J, with 10 bases between. CDR1 is SGHVS and CDR2 is FQNEAQ in the germline V gene. The CDR3 consists of 13 residues. CDR3 sequence: CASSLDRVGEAFF. The CDR3 DNA follows: TGTGCCAGCAGCTTAGACAGGGTGGGTGAAGCTTTCTTT. Together with reference TRBV7-8 and TRBJ1-1, the CDR3 gives the full variable domain: GAGVSQSPRYKVAKRGQDVALRCDPISGHVSLFWYQQALGQGPEFLTYFQNEAQLDKSGLPSDRFFAERPEGSVSTLKIQRTQQEDSAVYLCASSLDRVGEAFFGQGTRLTVV.

The chain has TRBV7-2 and TRBJ2-3; 12 positions match TRBD2. Per germline, CDR1 SGHTA and CDR2 FQGNSA. The CDR3 sequence is 16 residues long. Trimming cost V 2 bases and J 3 bases; bases outside gene matches: 3. DNA of the CDR3: TGTGCCAGCAGCTTACTAGCGGGAGGGAGGACAGATACGCAGTATTTT. Its translation is CASSLLAGGRTDTQYF.

V usage is TRBV7-8 and J usage is TRBJ2-2; tentative D call: TRBD2 (6 bases). V lost 2 bases and J lost 6, with 16 bases in between. The germline CDR1 and CDR2 sequences are SGHVS and FQNEAQ. The CDR3 extends over 16 amino acids. This chain's CDR3 is CASSLYGLPLPGELFF. The DNA for the CDR3 is TGTGCCAGCAGCTTATATGGACTACCTCTACCCGGGGAGCTGTTTTTT.

V usage is TRBV7-6 and J usage is TRBJ2-1; weak D call: TRBD2 (6 bases). Trimming removed 2 bases from V and 8 bases from J, with 22 bases in between. Per germline, CDR1 SGHVS and CDR2 FNYEAQ. The CDR3 is 17 residues long. DNA for the CDR3: TGTGCCAGCAGCTTATCAACCCGGTCCGCCGGGGGAGATGAGCAGTTCTTC. Its translation: CASSLSTRSAGGDEQFF.

This chain connects TRBV12-5 to TRBJ1-1; 11 bases agree with TRBD1. CDR3 length: 17 amino acids. Germline CDR1 LGHNT, CDR2 FRNRAP. V shed 1 base and J 6 bases; nucleotides not matched to a gene: 10. The CDR3, as DNA: TGTGCTAGTGGTTTGGCTCCTCTTGGACAGGGGGCCCCTGAAGCTTTCTTT. This gives the protein CASGLAPLGQGAPEAFF.

The chain uses TRBV5-1 and TRBJ2-5, with D maybe TRBD2 (6 bases). From germline, CDR1 is SGHRS and CDR2 YFSETQ. The V and J ends lost 3 bases and 3 bases respectively, with 18 bases between them. The CDR3 totals 16 residues. The CDR3 sequence: CASSSGLGPGEETQYF. As DNA, the CDR3 is TGCGCCAGCAGCTCGGGTCTTGGGCCGGGGGAAGAGACCCAGTACTTC.

J is TRBJ1-2 and V is TRBV3-1 (or the pseudogene TRBV3-2); D is unresolved. The V gene's germline CDR1 is LGHDT and CDR2 YNNKEL (reference sequence). The CDR3 sequence is 14 residues long. The V and J ends lost 4 bases and 4 bases respectively, with 13 bases between them. The CDR3 region has the DNA TGTGCCAGCAGCCCAAGTAGACTTAGCTATGGCTACACCTTC. Protein product: CASSPSRLSYGYTF.

This sequence joins TRBV24-1 and TRBJ2-2, with D tentatively TRBD2 (5 bases). Germline loops: CDR1 KGHDR, CDR2 SFDVKD. This CDR3 has 19 amino acids. Deletions cut 5 bases from V and 5 bases from J, with 26 bases between. In nucleotides, the CDR3 is TGTGCCACCAGTGGGCAAGATGACGAAGGGTCCCCGGGGACCGGGGAGCTGTTTTTT. This translates into CATSGQDDEGSPGTGELFF.

This clone was counted a few times. The chain carries TRBV19 and TRBJ2-3; 9 positions agree with TRBD1. The CDR3 sequence is 13 residues long. Germline lookup yields CDR1 LNHDA and CDR2 SQIVND (reference sequence). The J segment lost 6 bases and the V segment lost 7 bases, leaving 5 bases of the junction unmatched. The chain's CDR3 is CASKQGAGDTQYF. The CDR3 DNA is TGTGCCAGTAAACAGGGGGCAGGGGATACGCAGTATTTT. The full variable domain, completed using reference TRBV19 and TRBJ2-3, is DGGITQSPKYLFRKEGQNVTLSCEQNLNHDAMYWYRQDPGQGLRLIYYSQIVNDFQKGDIAEGYSVSREKKESFPLTVTSAQKNPTAFYLCASKQGAGDTQYFGPGTRLTVL.

This sequence joins TRBV9 and TRBJ2-7; the D gene is possibly TRBD2 (5 bases). The CDR3 sequence is 14 residues long. Trimming stripped 4 bases from V and 2 bases from J, with 13 bases between. The germline V gene has CDR1 SGDLS and CDR2 YYNGEE. CDR3 sequence reads: CASSPLVGAYEQYF. The CDR3 coding sequence is TGTGCCAGCAGCCCTCTCGTCGGGGCCTACGAGCAGTACTTC.

The V gene is TRBV29-1, the J gene TRBJ2-7, with TRBD2 matching 7 bases. Looked up from germline, CDR1 is SQVTM and CDR2 is ANQGSEA. CDR3 size: 13 residues. The trim removed 7 bases at V and 7 bases at J, leaving 13 bases unmatched. The CDR3, as DNA: TGCAGCGCTTCTAGCGGAGCCTACGTGGAGCAGTACTTC. Encoded protein: CSASSGAYVEQYF.

This chain uses TRBV9 with TRBJ1-1; 12 nucleotides align to TRBD1. This CDR3 comprises 17 residues. The V and J ends lost 6 bases and 4 bases, in that order; junction bases with no gene match: 13. The germline V gene has CDR1 SGDLS and CDR2 YYNGEE. CDR3 nucleotide sequence: TGTGCCAGCACCTCTCCCGGGACAGGGGGCGGGGGCACTGAAGCTTTCTTT. Protein: CASTSPGTGGGGTEAFF.

The chain links TRBV2 to TRBJ2-7; TRBD2 matches 13 bases. Looked up from germline, CDR1 is SNHLY and CDR2 is FYNNEI. The CDR3 loop spans 19 amino acids. J was trimmed by 2 bases and V by 9 bases; bases with no gene match: 19. The DNA of the CDR3 is TGTGCCAGGGGAGGGACAGCCGGGACTAGCGGGATTAGGCCCTACGAGCAGTACTTC. Protein product: CARGGTAGTSGIRPYEQYF.

The V gene is TRBV5-1, the J gene TRBJ2-3, with D possibly matching TRBD1 (6 bases). There are 14 residues in the CDR3. Trimming cost V 4 bases and J 2 bases, with 11 bases left between them. Germline V gene lookup returns CDR1 SGHRS and CDR2 YFSETQ. The CDR3 nucleotides read TGCGCCAGCAGCACAGGGATATTCACAGATACGCAGTATTTT. Residues: CASSTGIFTDTQYF.